This TCR beta chain was sequenced for a study of cytomegalovirus exposure and HLA in healthy donors. PCR primers comprised 60 Vbeta and 13 Jbeta primers. In the study's own analysis: Later reanalysis found 80 million or so unique TCR beta chains, roughly 10 million of them shared. Here immunoSEQ multiplex PCR was the method, and the copy in TCRdb shows in-frame clones only, minus some. The V and J calls and the clone size are those of that table, but D and trimming were determined from the DNA. This sample's clone table lists more than 95,000 clones. As to this clone: What it binds is unknown.

Study findings and constraints: With later analysis, a missense DCLRE1C variant became linked to TCR beta V- and J-gene trimming.

The TCR was taken from a man aged 25-40 years in good health and CMV-seronegative. The specimen sequenced was PBMCs.

The CDR3 region has the DNA TGTGCCAGTACCTCGGCCTTAACAGGGAATCAGCCCCAGCATTTT. Protein sequence: CASTSALTGNQPQHF. The rearrangement joins TRBV19 to TRBJ1-5; D may be TRBD1 (6 bases). From germline, CDR1 is LNHDA and CDR2 SQIVND (reference sequence). The ends were cut back, 7 bases at V and 4 bases at J, with 17 bases in the middle. This CDR3 is 15 amino acids long.